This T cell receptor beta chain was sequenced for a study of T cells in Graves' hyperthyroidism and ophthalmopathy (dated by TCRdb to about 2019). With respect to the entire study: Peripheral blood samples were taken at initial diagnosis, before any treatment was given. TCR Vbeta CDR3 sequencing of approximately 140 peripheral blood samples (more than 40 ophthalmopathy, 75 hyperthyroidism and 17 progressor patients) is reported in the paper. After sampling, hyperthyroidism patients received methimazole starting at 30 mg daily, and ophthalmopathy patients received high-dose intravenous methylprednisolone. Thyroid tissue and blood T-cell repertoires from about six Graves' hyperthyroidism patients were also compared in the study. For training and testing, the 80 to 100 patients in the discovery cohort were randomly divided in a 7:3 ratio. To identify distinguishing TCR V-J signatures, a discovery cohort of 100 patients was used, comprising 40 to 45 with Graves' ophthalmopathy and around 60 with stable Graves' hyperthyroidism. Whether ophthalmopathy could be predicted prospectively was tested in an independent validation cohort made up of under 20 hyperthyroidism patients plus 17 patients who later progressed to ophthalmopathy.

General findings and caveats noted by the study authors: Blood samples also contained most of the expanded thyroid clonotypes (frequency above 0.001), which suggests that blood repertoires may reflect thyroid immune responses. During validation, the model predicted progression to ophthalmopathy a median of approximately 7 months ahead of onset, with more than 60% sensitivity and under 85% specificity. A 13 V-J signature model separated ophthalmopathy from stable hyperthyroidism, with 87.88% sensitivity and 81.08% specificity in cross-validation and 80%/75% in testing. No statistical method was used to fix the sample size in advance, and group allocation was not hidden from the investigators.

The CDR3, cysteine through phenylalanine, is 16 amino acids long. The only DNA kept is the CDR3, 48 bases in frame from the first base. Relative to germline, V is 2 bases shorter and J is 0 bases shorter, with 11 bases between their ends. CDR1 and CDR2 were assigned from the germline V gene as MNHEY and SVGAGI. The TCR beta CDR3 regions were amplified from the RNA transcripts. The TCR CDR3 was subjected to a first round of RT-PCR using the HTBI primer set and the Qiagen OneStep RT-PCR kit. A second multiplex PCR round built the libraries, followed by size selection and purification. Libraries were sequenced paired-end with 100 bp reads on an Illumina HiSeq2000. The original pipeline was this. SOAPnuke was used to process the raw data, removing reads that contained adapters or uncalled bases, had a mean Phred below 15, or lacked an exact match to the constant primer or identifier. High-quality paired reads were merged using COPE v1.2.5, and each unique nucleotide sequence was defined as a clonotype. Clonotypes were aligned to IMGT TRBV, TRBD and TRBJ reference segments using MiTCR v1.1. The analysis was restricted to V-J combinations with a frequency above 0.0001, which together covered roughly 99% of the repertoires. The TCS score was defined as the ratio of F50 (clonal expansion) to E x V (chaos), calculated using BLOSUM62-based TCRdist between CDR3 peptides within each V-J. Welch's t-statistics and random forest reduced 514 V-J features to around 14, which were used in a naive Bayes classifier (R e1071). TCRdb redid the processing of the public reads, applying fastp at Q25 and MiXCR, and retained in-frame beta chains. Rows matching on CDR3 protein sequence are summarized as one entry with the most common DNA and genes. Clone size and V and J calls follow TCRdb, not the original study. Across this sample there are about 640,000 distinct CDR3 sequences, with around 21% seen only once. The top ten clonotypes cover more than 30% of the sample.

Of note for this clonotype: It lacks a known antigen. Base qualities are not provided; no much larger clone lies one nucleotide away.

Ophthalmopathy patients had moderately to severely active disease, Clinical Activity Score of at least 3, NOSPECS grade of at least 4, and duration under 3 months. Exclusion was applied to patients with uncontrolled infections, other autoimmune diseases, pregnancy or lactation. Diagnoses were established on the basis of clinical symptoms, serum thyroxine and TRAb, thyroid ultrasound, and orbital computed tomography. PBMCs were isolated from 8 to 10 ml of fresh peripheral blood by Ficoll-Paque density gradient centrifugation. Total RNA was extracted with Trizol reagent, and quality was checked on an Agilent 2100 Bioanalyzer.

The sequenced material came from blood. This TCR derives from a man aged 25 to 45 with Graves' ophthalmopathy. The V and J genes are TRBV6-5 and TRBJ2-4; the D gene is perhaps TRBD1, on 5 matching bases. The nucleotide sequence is TGTGCCAGCAGTTACCACAGAGACAGAGCCAAAAACATTCAGTACTTC. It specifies CASSYHRDRAKNIQYF.